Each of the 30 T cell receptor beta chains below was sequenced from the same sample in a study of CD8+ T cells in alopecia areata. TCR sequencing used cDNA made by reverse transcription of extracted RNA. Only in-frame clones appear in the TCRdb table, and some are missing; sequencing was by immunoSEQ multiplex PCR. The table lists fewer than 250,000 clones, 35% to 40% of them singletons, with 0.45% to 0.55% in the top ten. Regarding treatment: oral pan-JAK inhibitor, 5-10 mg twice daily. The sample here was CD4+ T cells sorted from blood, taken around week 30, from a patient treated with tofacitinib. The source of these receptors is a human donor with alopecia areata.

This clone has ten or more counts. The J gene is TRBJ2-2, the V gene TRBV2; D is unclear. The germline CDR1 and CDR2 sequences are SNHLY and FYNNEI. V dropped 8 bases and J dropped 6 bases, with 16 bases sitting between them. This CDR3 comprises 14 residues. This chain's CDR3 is CASLSRIAPGELFF. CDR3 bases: TGTGCCAGCTTGAGTAGGATCGCACCCGGGGAGCTGTTTTTT.

The CDR3 sequence is CASSLAFSGRVEQYF. CDR3 nucleotide sequence: TGTGCCAGCAGCTTAGCCTTTAGCGGGAGAGTCGAGCAGTACTTC. This chain links TRBV7-9 with TRBJ2-7, with 9 bases that match TRBD2. Germline CDR1 reads SEHNR; CDR2 reads FQNEAQ (reference sequence). V shed 0 bases, J shed 6 bases, and the junction held 6 bases outside the gene matches. CDR3 length equals 15 residues.

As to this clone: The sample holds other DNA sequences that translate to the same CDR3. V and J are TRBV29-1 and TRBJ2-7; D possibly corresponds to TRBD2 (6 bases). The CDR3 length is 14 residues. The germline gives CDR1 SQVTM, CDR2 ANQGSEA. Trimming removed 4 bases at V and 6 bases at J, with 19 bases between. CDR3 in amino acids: CSVVAGWVGGEQYF. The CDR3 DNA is TGCAGCGTTGTGGCCGGTTGGGTGGGGGGCGAGCAGTACTTC.

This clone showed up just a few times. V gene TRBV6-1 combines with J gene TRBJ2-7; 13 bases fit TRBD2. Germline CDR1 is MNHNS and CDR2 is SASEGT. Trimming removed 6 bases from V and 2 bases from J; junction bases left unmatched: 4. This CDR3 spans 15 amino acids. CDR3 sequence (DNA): TGTGCCAGCAGCCAGGGACTAGCGGGGACCTACGAGCAGTACTTC. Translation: CASSQGLAGTYEQYF.

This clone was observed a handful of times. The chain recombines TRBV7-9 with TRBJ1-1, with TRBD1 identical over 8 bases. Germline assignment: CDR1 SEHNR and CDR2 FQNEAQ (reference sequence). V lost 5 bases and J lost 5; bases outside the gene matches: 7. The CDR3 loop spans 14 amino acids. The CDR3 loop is CASSLHGQGTEAFF. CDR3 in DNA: TGTGCCAGCAGCCTCCATGGACAGGGTACTGAAGCTTTCTTT.

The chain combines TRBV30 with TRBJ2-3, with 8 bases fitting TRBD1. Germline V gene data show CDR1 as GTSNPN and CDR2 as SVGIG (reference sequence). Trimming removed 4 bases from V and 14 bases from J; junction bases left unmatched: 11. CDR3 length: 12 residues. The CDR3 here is CAWTTGTGRRYF. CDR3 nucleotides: TGTGCCTGGACCACCGGGACAGGCAGGCGGTATTTT.

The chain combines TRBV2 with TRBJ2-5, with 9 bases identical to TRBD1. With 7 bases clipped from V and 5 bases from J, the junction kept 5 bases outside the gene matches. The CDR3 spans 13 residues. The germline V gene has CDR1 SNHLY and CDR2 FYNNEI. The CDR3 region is CASTGTGIETQYF. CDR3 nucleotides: TGTGCCAGCACCGGGACAGGGATCGAGACCCAGTACTTC. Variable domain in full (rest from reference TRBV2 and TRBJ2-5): EPEVTQTPSHQVTQMGQEVILRCVPISNHLYFYWYRQILGQKVEFLVSFYNNEISEKSEIFDDQFSVERPDGSNFTLKIRSTKLEDSAMYFCASTGTGIETQYFGPGTRLLVL.

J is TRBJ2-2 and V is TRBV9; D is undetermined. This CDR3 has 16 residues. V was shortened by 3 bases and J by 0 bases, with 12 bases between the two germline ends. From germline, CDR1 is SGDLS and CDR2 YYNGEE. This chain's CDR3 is CASSGKRRANTGELFF. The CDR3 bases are TGTGCCAGCAGCGGCAAACGGCGCGCGAACACCGGGGAGCTGTTTTTT. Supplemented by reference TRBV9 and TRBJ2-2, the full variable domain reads DSGVTQTPKHLITATGQRVTLRCSPRSGDLSVYWYQQSLDQGLQFLIQYYNGEERAKGNILERFSAQQFPDLHSELNLSSLELGDSALYFCASSGKRRANTGELFFGEGSRLTVL.

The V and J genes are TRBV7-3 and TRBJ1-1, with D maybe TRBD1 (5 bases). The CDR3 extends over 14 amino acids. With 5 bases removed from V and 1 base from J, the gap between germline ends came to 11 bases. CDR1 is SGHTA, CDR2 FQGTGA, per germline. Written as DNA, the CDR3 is TGTGCCAGCAGCGCCCCTGGGGCGAACACTGAAGCTTTCTTT. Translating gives CASSAPGANTEAFF.

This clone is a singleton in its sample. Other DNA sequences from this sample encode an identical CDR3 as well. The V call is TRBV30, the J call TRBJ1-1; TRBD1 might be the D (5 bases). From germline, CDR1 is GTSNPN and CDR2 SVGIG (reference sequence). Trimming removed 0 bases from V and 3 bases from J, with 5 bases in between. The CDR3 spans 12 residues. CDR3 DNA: TGTGCCTGGAGTGTAGGGGACACTGAAGCTTTCTTT. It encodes CAWSVGDTEAFF.

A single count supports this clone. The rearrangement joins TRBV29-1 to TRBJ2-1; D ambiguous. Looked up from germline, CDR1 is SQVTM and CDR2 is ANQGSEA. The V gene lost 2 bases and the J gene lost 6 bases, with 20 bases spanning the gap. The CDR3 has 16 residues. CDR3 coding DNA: TGCAGCGTTGAAACGGTGGCACACTTCGTGAGCAATGAGCAGTTCTTC. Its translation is CSVETVAHFVSNEQFF.

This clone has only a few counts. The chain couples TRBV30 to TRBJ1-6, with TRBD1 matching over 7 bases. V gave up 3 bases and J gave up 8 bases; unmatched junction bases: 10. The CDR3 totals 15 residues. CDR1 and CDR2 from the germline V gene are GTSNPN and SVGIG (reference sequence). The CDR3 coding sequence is TGTGCCTGGAGAGCCGACAGGGACGGGTATTCACCCCTCCACTTT. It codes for CAWRADRDGYSPLHF.

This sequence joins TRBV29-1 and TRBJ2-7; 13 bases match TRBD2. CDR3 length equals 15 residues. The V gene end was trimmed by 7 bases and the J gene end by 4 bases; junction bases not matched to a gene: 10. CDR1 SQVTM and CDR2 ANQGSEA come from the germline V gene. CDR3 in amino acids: CSATPGLAGDYEQYF. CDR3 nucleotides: TGCAGCGCCACCCCAGGACTAGCGGGAGATTACGAGCAGTACTTC.

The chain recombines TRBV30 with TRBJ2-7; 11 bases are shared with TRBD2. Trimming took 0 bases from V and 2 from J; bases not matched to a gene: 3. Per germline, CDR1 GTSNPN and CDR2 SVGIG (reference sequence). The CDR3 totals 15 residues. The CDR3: CAWSVQGLAAYEQYF. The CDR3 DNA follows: TGTGCCTGGAGTGTACAGGGACTAGCGGCCTACGAGCAGTACTTC.

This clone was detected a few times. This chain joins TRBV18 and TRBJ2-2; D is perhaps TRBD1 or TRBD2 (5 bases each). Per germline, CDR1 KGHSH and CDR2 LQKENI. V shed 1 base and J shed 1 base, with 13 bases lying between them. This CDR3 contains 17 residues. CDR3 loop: CASSPRGAGRNTGELFF. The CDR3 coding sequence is TGTGCCAGCTCACCACGTGGAGCAGGGAGGAACACCGGGGAGCTGTTTTTT. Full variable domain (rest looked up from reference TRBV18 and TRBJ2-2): NAGVMQNPRHLVRRRGQEARLRCSPMKGHSHVYWYRQLPEEGLKFMVYLQKENIIDESGMPKERFSAEFPKEGPSILRIQQVVRGDSAAYFCASSPRGAGRNTGELFFGEGSRLTVL.

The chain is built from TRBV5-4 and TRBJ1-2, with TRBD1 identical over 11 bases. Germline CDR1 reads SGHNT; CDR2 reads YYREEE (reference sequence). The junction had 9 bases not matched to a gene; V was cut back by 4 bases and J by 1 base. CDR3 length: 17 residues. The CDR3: CASSMLGQGAINYGYTF. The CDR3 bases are TGTGCCAGCAGCATGTTAGGACAGGGGGCGATTAACTATGGCTACACCTTC.

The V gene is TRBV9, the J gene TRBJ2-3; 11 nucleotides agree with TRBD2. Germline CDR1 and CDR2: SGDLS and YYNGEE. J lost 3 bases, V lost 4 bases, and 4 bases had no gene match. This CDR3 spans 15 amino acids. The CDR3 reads CASSPGTSGTDTQYF. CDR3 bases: TGTGCCAGCAGCCCCGGGACTAGCGGTACAGATACGCAGTATTTT.

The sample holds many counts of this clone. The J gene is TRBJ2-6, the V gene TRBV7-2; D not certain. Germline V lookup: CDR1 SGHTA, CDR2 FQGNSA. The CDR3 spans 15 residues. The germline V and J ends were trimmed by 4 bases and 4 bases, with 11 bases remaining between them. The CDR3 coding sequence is TGTGCCAGCAGCTCTGGACCTAAAGGGGCCAACGTCCTGACTTTC. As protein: CASSSGPKGANVLTF.

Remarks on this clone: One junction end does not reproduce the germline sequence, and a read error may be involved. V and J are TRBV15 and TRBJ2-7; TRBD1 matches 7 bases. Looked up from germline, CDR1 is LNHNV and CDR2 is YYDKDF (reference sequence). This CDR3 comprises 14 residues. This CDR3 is CATSRDAVGQKFHF. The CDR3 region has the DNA TGTGCCACCAGCAGAGATGCCGTGGGACAGAAATTCCACTTC.

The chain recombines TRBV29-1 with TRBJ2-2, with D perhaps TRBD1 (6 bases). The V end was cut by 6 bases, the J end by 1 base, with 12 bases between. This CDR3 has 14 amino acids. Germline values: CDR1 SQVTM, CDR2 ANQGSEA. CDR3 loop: CSVPQGLNTGELFF. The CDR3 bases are TGCAGCGTACCGCAGGGGCTGAACACCGGGGAGCTGTTTTTT.

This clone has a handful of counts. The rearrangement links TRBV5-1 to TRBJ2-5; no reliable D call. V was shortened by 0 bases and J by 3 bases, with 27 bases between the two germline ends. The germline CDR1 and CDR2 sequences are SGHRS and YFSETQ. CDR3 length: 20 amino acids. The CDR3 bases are TGCGCCAGCAGCTTGGCCTTGGCCCCTTACCCCAGCTCAGAAAAAGAGACCCAGTACTTC. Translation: CASSLALAPYPSSEKETQYF.

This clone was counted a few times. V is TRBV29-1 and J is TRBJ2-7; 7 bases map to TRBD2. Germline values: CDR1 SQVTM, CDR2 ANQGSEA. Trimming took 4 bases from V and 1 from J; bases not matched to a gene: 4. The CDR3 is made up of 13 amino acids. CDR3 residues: CSVVLAESYEQYF. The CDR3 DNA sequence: TGCAGCGTTGTCCTAGCGGAGTCCTACGAGCAGTACTTC.

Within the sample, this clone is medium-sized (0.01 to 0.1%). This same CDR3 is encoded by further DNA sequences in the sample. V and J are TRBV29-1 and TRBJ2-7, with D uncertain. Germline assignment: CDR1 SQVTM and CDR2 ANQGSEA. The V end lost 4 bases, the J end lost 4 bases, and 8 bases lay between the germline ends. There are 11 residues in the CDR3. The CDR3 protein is CSVGDGYEQYF. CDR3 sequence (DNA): TGCAGCGTTGGCGACGGATACGAGCAGTACTTC.

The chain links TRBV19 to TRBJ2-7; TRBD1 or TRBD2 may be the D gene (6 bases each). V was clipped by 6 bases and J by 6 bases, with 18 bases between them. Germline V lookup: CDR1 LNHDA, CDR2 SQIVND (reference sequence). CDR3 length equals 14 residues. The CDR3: CASRAGHQGLEQYF. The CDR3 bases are TGTGCCAGTAGGGCGGGACATCAGGGGCTCGAGCAGTACTTC.

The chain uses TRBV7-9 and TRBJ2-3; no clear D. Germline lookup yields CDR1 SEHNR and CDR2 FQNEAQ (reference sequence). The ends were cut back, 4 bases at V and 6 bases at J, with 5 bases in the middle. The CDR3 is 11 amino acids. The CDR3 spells CASSSRDTQYF. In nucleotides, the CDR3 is TGTGCCAGCAGCTCCAGGGATACGCAGTATTTT.

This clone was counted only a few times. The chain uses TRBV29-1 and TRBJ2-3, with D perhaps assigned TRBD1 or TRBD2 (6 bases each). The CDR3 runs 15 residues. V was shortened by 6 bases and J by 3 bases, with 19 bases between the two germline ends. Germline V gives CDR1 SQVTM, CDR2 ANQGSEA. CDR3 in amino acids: CSVGRETGWTDTQYF. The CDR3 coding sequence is TGCAGCGTGGGCCGGGAGACAGGATGGACAGATACGCAGTATTTT.

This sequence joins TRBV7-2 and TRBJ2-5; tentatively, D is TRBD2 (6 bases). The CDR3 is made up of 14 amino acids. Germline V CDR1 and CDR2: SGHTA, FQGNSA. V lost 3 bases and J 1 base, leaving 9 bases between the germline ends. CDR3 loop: CASSFGGTQETQYF. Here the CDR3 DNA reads TGTGCCAGCAGCTTTGGCGGGACCCAAGAGACCCAGTACTTC.

The CDR3 bases are TGTGCCAGCAGCCCCAGGGACGGCGTCTACTACGAGCAGTACTTC. Translation gives CASSPRDGVYYEQYF. J is TRBJ2-7 and V is TRBV7-9; D assignment may be TRBD1 or TRBD2 (5 bases each). Germline CDR1 reads SEHNR; CDR2 reads FQNEAQ (reference sequence). V shed 5 bases and J shed 3 bases, with 17 bases lying between them. The CDR3 spans 15 residues.

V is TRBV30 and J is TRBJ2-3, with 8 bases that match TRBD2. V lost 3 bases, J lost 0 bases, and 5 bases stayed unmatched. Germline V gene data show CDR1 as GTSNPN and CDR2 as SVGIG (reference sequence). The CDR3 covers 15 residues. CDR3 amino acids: CAWRVLAASTDTQYF. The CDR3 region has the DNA TGTGCCTGGAGGGTACTAGCGGCTAGCACAGATACGCAGTATTTT.

CDR3 residues: CASSSGTGFGETQYF. The DNA of the CDR3 is TGTGCCAGCAGCTCCGGGACAGGGTTCGGAGAGACCCAGTACTTC. V usage is TRBV11-3 and J usage is TRBJ2-5; 9 nucleotides align to TRBD1. The CDR3 contains 15 residues. Looked up from germline, CDR1 is SGHNT and CDR2 is YENEEA. The ends lost 4 bases at V and 4 bases at J; junction bases unmatched: 7.